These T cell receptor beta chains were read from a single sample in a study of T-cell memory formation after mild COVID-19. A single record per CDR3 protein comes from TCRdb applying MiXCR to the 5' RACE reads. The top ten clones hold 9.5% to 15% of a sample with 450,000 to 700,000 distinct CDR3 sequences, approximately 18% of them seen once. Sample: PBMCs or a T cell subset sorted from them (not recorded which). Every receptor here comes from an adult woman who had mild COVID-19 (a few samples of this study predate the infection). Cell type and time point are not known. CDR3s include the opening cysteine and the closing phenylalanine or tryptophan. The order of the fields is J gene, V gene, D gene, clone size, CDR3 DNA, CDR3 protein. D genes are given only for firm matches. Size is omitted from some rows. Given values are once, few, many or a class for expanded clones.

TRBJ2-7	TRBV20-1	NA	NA	TGCAGTGCTAGCGGGGGAACCTACGAGCAGTACTTC	CSASGGTYEQYF
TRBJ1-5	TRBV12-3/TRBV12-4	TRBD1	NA	TGTGCCAGCACCTCCGGGACAGGGGTCAATCAGCCCCAGCATTTT	CASTSGTGVNQPQHF
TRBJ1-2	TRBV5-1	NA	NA	TGCGCCAGCAGCCTCGACCAGGGTTCTGGCTACACCTTC	CASSLDQGSGYTF
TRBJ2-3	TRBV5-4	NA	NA	TGTGCCAGCAGCTTCCGGGACCCAAGCACAGATACGCAGTATTTT	CASSFRDPSTDTQYF
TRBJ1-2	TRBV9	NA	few	TGTGCCAGCAGCGTAGCGGGGTTGGGCTACACCTTC	CASSVAGLGYTF
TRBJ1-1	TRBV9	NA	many	TGTGCCAGCAGCTCGCAGCCCTTGAACACTGAAGCTTTCTTT	CASSSQPLNTEAFF
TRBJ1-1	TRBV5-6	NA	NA	TGTGCCAGCAACCTTGAGGGCACTGAAGCTTTCTTT	CASNLEGTEAFF
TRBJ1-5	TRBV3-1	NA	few	TGTGCCAGCAGTCAACAGGGCGGTCAGCCCCAGCATTTT	CASSQQGGQPQHF
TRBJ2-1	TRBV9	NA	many	TGTGCCAGCAGCCCTTCGGACTGGAAGGATGAGCAGTTCTTC	CASSPSDWKDEQFF
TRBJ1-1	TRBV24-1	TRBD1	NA	TGTGCCACCAGTGATTCTACCGCCGGGACAGGGGGGAAAAACACTGAAGCTTTCTTT	CATSDSTAGTGGKNTEAFF
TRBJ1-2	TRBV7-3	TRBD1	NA	TGTGCCAGCAGCTTAAGGACAGGGGGCAAAGATGGCTACACCTTC	CASSLRTGGKDGYTF
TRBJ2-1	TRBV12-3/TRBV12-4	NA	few	TGTGCCAGCCGTCCGTACGGGGGAACCTACAATGAGCAGTTCTTC	CASRPYGGTYNEQFF
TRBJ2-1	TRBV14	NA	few	TGTGCCAGCAGCCAAGCCGAGGTAATTCGCGGTGAGCAGTTCTTC	CASSQAEVIRGEQFF
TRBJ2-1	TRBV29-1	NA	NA	TGCAGCGTGGGCGTTGGGAATGAGCAGTTCTTC	CSVGVGNEQFF
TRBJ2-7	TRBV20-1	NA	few	TGCAGTGCTAGAGATGTCGCCAGGAGCTACGAGCAGTACTTC	CSARDVARSYEQYF
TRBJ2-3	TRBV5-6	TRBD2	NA	TGTGCCAGCAGCCCCCCGGGACTAGTTGGTTCGTCGCAGTATTTT	CASSPPGLVGSSQYF
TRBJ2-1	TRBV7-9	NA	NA	TGTGCCAGCAGCTACTCTCTCGGGAGTATATCCTACAATGAGCAGTTCTTC	CASSYSLGSISYNEQFF
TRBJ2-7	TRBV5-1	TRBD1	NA	TGCGCCAGCAGCCGTCCGGAACAGGGGCCCTACGAGCAGTACTTC	CASSRPEQGPYEQYF
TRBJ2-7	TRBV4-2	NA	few	TGTGCCAGCAGCCAAGTTGAGTCCCGTACCTACGAGCAGTACTTC	CASSQVESRTYEQYF
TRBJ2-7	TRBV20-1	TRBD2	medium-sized	TGCAGTGCTAGAGTGGTAGCGGGAGTGGGAGAGCAGTACTTC	CSARVVAGVGEQYF
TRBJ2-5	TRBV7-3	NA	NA	TGTGCCAGCAGCTTAATGAGCGGGTCAGGGCCCCAGTACTTC	CASSLMSGSGPQYF
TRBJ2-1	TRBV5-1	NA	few	TGCGCCAGCAGCTACGGGGCCGGAGGGAATGAGCAGTTCTTC	CASSYGAGGNEQFF
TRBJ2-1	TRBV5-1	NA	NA	TGCGCCAGCAGCTTAAACGGGAATGAGCAGTTCTTC	CASSLNGNEQFF
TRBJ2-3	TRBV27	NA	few	TGTGCCAGCAGTTTTTCCCCCATGGGCACAGATACGCAGTATTTT	CASSFSPMGTDTQYF
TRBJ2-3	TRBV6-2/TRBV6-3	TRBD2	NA	TGTGCCAGCAGCCGGGGACTAGTTTCCCCATCTACGCAGTATTTT	CASSRGLVSPSTQYF
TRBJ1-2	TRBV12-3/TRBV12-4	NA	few	TGTGCCAGCAGTCTCACAGGGCTGGTAAACTATGGCTACACCTTC	CASSLTGLVNYGYTF
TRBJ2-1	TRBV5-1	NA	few	TGCGCCAGCAGCTTGACCGGGACTCAGAGGCAGTTCTTC	CASSLTGTQRQFF
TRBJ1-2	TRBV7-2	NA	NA	TGTGCCAGCAGCTCCAGGACCGACAGTAACTATGGCTACACCTTC	CASSSRTDSNYGYTF
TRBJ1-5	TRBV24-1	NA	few	TGTGCCACCAGTGAGGGGGACGGTAGCAATCAGCCCCAGCATTTT	CATSEGDGSNQPQHF
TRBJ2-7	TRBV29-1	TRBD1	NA	TGCAGCGTTGAAAGGGACAGCTCCTACGAGCAGTACTTC	CSVERDSSYEQYF
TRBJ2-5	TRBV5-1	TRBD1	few	TGCGCCAGCAGCTTGATCCCCGGGACAGAGTACCAAGAGACCCAGTACTTC	CASSLIPGTEYQETQYF
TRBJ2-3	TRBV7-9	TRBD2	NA	TGTGCCAGCAGCTCTAGGACTAGCGGGAGCTACACAGATACGCAGTATTTT	CASSSRTSGSYTDTQYF
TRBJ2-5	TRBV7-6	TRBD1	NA	TGTGCCAGCAGCTCGGTACAGGGGGCTATGGAGACCCAGTACTTC	CASSSVQGAMETQYF
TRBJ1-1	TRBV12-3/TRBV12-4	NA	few	TGTGCCAGCAGCCAAGGGAAGAAAGCTTTCTTT	CASSQGKKAFF
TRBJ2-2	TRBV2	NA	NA	TGTGCCAGCATCGGACAGCCTCGCGACACCGGGGAGCTGTTTTTT	CASIGQPRDTGELFF
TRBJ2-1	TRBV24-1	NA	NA	TGTGCCACCAGTGATTTCCCCGAGGATGAGCAGTTCTTC	CATSDFPEDEQFF
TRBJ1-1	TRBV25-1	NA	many	TGTGCCAGCAGTCCCCTGAGGGGCTTGAACACTGAAGCTTTCTTT	CASSPLRGLNTEAFF
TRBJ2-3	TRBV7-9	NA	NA	TGTGCCAGCAGCTCAGCGCAGACCTACACAGATACGCAGTATTTT	CASSSAQTYTDTQYF
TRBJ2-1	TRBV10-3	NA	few	TGTGCCATCAGTGAGTTGACATCTACAACGCACAATGAGCAGTTCTTC	CAISELTSTTHNEQFF
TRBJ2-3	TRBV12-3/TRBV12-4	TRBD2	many	TGTGCCAGCAGACGGGAGGTGAGGAATACGCAGTATTTT	CASRREVRNTQYF
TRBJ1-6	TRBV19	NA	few	TGTGCCAGTAGTCCTATCGGGGGCCAGAATTCACCCCTCCACTTT	CASSPIGGQNSPLHF
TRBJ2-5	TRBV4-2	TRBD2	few	TGTGCCAGCAGCCAGCCGGAGGCGGGGGAGTACCAAGAGACCCAGTACTTC	CASSQPEAGEYQETQYF
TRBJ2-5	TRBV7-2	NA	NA	TGTGCCAGCAGCTTACAGGGGCCGGAGACCCAGTACTTC	CASSLQGPETQYF
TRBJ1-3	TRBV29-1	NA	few	TGCAGCGTTGTCACAGGCCGAAACACCATATATTTT	CSVVTGRNTIYF
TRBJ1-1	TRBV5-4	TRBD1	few	TGTGCCAGCAGCGCGAGAACCGGGACAGCTTTGAACACTGAAGCTTTCTTT	CASSARTGTALNTEAFF
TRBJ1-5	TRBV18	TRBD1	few	TGTGCCAGCTCCGCCACTACAGGGGTGGGGAATCAGCCCCAGCATTTT	CASSATTGVGNQPQHF
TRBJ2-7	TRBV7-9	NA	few	TGTGCCAGCCTAGACATTTCTTCCTACGAGCAGTACTTC	CASLDISSYEQYF
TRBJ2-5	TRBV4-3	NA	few	TGCGCCAGCAGCCAAGATCCCCCTAGCTCGAGAAGAGAGACCCAGTACTTC	CASSQDPPSSRRETQYF
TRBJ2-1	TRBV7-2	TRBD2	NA	TGTGCCAGCAGCTTAGTGCCGGGAGGCGGCGGTGAGCAGTTCTTC	CASSLVPGGGGEQFF
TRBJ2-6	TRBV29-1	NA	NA	TGCAGCGCCCGACAGTACTCTGGGGCCAACGTCCTGACTTTC	CSARQYSGANVLTF
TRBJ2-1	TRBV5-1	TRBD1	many	TGCGCCAGCAGCTTGGGGACAGGGATTCAGGATGAGCAGTTCTTC	CASSLGTGIQDEQFF
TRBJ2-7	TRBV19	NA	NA	TGTGCCAGTAGTATAGACAGGGTGGCCTCCGAGCAGTACTTC	CASSIDRVASEQYF
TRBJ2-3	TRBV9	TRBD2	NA	TGTGCCAGCAGCGCGACCCCTCCGGGAGGGTTGGCAGATACGCAGTATTTT	CASSATPPGGLADTQYF
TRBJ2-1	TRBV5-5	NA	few	TGTGCCAGCAGCTTTATTGACCGGCGCCGCAATGAGCAGTTCTTC	CASSFIDRRRNEQFF